This TCR beta chain was observed in a study of T cell responses to AZD1222 COVID-19 vaccine. The study, taken as a whole, reports: Spike-specific TCR depth and breadth grew after two AZD1222 doses.

Clones were read by immunoSEQ multiplex PCR, and TCRdb kept only the in-frame ones, dropping some. The data contain 60,000 to 85,000 clones, about 83% of them singletons. V trimming: 0 bases; J trimming: 3 bases; junction bases outside the gene matches: 5. The CDR3 contains 16 residues. The germline V gene encodes CDR1 SGHNT and CDR2 YYREEE (reference sequence). As regards this clone: Its antigen is not known.

The origin of this receptor is an adult who received the MenACWY meningococcal vaccine as a control. The J gene is TRBJ2-2, the V gene TRBV5-4, with 7 positions matching TRBD1. The source was peripheral blood, collected 28 days after the second dose of the MenACWY control vaccine. DNA of the CDR3: TGTGCCAGCAGCTTGGTAGGACAGGTGGACACCGGGGAGCTGTTTTTT. This sequence encodes CASSLVGQVDTGELFF.